The text below deals with one T cell receptor beta chain. V lost 11 bases to trimming and J lost 4 bases; unmatched junction nucleotides: 3. The germline gives CDR1 MNHEY, CDR2 SVGAGI. The CDR3 is made up of 13 amino acids. The sample originates from a study of blood T cell repertoires in COVID-19. Study-level information: Sites in the United States, Italy and Spain provided acute and convalescent COVID-19 samples. Sources were T cells, B-cell-depleted T cells, or PBMCs; the material itself was cDNA or gDNA.

Original processing methods: Estimation of nucleated cell counts relied on the amplification of reference gene primers. The protocol was immunoSEQ multiplex PCR, while the TCRdb copy is restricted to in-frame clones and leaves out a portion. V and J calls and clone size come straight from that table; D and trimming were deduced from the DNA. The data show 100,000 to 150,000 clones, roughly four fifths seen once. Material for sequencing was peripheral blood. The chain links TRBV6-5 to TRBJ2-1; TRBD2 aligns across 12 bases. The TCR originated in a man between 40 and 49 years old with active or convalescent COVID-19. CDR3 amino acids: CALAGGLYNEQFF. In DNA, the CDR3 is TGTGCCCTAGCGGGGGGGCTGTACAATGAGCAGTTCTTC.